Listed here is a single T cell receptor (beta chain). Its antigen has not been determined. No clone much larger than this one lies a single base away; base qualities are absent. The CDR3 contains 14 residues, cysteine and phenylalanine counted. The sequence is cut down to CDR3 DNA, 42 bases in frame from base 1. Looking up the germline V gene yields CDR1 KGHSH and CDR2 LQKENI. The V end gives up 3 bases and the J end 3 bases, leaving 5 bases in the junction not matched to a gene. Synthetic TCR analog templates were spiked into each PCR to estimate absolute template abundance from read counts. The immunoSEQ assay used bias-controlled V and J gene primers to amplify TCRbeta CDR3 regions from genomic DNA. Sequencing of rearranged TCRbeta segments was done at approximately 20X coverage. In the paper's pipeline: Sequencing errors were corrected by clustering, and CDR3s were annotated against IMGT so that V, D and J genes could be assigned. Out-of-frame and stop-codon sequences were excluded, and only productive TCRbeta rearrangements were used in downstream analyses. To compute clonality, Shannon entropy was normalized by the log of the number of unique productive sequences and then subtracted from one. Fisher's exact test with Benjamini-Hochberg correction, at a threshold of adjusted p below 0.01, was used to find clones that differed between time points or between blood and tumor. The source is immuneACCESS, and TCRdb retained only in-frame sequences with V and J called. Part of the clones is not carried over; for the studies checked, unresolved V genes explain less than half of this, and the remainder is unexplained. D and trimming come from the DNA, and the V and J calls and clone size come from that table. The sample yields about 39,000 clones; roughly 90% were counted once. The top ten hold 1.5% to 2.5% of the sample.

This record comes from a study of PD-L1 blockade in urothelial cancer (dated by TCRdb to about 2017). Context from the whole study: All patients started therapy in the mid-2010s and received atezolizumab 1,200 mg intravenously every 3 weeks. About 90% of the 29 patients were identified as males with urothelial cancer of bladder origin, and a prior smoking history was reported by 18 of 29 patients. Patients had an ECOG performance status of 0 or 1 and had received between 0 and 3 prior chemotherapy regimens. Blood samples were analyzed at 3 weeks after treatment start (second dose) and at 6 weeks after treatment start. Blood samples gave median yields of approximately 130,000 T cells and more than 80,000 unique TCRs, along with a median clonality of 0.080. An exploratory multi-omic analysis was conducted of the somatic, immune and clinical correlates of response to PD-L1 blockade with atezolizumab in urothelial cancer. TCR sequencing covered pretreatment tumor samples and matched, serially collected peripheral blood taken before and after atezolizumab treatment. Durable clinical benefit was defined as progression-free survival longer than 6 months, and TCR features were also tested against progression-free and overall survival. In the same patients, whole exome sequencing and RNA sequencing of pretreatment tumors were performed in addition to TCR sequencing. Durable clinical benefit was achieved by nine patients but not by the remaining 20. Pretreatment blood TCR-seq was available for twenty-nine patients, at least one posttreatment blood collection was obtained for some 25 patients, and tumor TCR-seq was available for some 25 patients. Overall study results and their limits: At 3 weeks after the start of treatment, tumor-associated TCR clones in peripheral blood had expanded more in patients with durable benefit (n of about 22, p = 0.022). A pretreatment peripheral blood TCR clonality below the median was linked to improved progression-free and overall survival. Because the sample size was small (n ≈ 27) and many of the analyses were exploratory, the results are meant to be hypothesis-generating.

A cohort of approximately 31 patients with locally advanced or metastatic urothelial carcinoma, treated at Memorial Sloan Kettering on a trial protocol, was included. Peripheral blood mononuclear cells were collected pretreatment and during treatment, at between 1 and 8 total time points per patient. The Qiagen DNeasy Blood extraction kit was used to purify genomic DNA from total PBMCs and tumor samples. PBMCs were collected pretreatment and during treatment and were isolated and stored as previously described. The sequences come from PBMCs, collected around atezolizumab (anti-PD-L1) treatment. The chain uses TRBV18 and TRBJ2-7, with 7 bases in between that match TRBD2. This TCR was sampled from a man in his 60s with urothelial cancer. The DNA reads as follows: TGTGCCAGCTCACCCAGCGGGACGCTCTACGAGCAGTACTTC. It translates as CASSPSGTLYEQYF.